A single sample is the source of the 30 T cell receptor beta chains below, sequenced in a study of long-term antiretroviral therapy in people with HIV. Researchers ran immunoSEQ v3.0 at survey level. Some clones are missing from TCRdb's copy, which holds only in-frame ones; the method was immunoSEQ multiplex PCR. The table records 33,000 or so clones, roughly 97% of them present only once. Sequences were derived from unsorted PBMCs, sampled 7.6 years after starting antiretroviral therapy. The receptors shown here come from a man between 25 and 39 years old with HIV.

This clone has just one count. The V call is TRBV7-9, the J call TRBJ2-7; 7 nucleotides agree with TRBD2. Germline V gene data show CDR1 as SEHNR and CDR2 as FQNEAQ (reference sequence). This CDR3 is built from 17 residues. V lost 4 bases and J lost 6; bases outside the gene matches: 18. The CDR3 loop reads CASSSRSQAGDPSEQYF. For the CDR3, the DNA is TGTGCCAGCAGCTCCCGGAGTCAGGCGGGAGACCCTTCCGAGCAGTACTTC. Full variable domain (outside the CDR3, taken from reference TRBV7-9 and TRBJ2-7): DTGVSQNPRHKITKRGQNVTFRCDPISEHNRLYWYRQTLGQGPEFLTYFQNEAQLEKSRLLSDRFSAERPKGSFSTLEIQRTEQGDSAMYLCASSSRSQAGDPSEQYFGPGTRLTVT.

The CDR3 loop reads CASSVVAGDYNEQFF. The CDR3 DNA sequence: TGTGCCAGCAGCGTAGTAGCGGGAGACTACAATGAGCAGTTCTTC. The rearrangement joins TRBV9 to TRBJ2-1; 9 bases are shared with TRBD2. CDR3 length equals 15 residues. J gave up 3 bases and V 0 bases, and 1 base lay outside the gene matches. Per germline, CDR1 SGDLS and CDR2 YYNGEE.

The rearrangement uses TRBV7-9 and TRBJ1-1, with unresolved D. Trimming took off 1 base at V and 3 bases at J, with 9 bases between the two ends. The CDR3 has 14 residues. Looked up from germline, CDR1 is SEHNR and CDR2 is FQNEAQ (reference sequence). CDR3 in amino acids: CASSLGKLDTEAFF. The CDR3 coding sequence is TGTGCCAGCAGCTTAGGGAAGTTGGACACTGAAGCTTTCTTT.

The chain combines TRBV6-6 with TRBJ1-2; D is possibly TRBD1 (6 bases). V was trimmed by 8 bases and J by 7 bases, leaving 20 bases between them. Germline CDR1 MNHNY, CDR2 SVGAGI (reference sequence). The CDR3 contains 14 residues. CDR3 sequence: CASGRDTPFGGYTF. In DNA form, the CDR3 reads TGTGCCAGCGGCCGGGACACCCCCTTTGGTGGCTACACCTTC.

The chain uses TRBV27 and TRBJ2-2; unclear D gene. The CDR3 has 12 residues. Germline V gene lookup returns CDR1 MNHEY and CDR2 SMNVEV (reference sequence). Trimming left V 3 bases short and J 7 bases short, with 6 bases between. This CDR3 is CASSFLSGELFF. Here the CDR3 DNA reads TGTGCCAGCAGTTTCCTTAGCGGGGAGCTGTTTTTT.

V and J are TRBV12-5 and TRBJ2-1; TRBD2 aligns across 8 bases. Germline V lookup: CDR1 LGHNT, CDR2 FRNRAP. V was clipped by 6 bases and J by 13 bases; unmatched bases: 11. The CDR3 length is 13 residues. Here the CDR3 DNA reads TGTGCTAGTGGCATACGGCGGGGGGAGGGCCAGTTCTTC. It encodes CASGIRRGEGQFF. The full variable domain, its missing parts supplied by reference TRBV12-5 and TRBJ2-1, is DARVTQTPRHKVTEMGQEVTMRCQPILGHNTVFWYRQTMMQGLELLAYFRNRAPLDDSGMPKDRFSAEMPDATLATLKIQPSEPRDSAVYFCASGIRRGEGQFFGPGTRLTVL.

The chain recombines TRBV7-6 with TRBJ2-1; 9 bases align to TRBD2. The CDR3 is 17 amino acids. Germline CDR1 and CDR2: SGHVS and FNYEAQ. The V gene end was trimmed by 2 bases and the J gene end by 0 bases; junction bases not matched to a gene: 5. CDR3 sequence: CASSLTAGGSSYNEQFF. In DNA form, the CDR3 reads TGTGCCAGCAGCTTAACAGCGGGAGGAAGCTCCTACAATGAGCAGTTCTTC. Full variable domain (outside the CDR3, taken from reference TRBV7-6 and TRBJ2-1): GAGVSQSPRYKVTKRGQDVALRCDPISGHVSLYWYRQALGQGPEFLTYFNYEAQQDKSGLPNDRFSAERPEGSISTLTIQRTEQRDSAMYRCASSLTAGGSSYNEQFFGPGTRLTVL.

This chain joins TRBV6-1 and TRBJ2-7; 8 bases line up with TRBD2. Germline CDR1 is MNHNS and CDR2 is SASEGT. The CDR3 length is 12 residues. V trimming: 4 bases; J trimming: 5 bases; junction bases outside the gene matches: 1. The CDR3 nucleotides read TGTGCCAGCAGTGCGGGGGGGCACGAGCAGTACTTC. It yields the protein CASSAGGHEQYF.

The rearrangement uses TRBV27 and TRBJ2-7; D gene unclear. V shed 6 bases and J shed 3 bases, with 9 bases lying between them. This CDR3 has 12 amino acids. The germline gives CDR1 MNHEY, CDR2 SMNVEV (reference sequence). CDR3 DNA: TGTGCCAGCAGAGAGTTCCTCTACGAGCAGTACTTC. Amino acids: CASREFLYEQYF.

The CDR3 is CASSSQPYSGRGDYEQYF. DNA of the CDR3: TGTGCCAGCAGCTCCCAACCCTATAGCGGGCGGGGGGACTACGAGCAGTACTTC. The rearrangement links TRBV4-2 to TRBJ2-7, with 8 bases lining up with TRBD2. With V trimmed by 5 bases and J by 3 bases, 18 bases remained unmatched. The CDR3 extends over 18 amino acids. Germline V lookup: CDR1 LGHNA, CDR2 YNFKEQ.

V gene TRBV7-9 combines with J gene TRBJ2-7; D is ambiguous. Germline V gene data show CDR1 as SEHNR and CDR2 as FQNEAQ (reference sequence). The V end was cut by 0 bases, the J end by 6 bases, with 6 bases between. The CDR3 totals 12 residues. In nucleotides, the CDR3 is TGTGCCAGCAGCTTAGCACTACTCGAGCAGTACTTC. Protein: CASSLALLEQYF.

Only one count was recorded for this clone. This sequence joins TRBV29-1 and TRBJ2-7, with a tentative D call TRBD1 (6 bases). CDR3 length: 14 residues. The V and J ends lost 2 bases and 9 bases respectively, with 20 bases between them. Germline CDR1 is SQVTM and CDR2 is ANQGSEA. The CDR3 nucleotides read TGCAGCGTTGAATACGGCCTTGGGGGCCAAGGGCAGTACTTC. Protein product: CSVEYGLGGQGQYF.

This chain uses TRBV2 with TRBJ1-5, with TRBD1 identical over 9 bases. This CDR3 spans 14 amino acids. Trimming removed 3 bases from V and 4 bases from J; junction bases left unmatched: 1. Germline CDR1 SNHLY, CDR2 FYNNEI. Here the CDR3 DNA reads TGTGCCAGCAGTGAGGACAGGGGAAATCAGCCCCAGCATTTT. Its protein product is CASSEDRGNQPQHF.

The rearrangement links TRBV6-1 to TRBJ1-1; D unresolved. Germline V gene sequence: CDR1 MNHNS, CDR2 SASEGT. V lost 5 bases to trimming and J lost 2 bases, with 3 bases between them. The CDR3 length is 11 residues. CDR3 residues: CASSSNTEAFF. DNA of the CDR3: TGTGCCAGCAGTTCTAACACTGAAGCTTTCTTT.

DNA of the CDR3: TGTGCCAGCAGCCTTCTGACAGGGGGGGAAGATACGCAGTATTTT. Translated, it gives CASSLLTGGEDTQYF. This chain uses TRBV11-1 with TRBJ2-3; 9 bases match TRBD1. With 5 bases clipped from V and 5 bases from J, the junction kept 8 bases outside the gene matches. There are 15 residues in the CDR3. Germline assignment: CDR1 SGHAT and CDR2 FQDESV (reference sequence).

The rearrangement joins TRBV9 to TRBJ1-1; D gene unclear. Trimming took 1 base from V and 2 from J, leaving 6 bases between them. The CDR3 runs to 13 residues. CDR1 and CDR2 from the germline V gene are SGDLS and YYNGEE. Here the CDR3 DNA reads TGTGCCAGCAGCGTAAAAGTCAACACTGAAGCTTTCTTT. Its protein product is CASSVKVNTEAFF.

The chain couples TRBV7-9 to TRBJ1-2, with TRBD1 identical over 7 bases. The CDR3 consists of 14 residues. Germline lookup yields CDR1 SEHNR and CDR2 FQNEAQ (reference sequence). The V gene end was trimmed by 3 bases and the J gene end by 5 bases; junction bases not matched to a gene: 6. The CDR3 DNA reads TGTGCCAGCAGCTTGGAGGACAGGTTGTATGGCTACACCTTC. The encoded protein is CASSLEDRLYGYTF.

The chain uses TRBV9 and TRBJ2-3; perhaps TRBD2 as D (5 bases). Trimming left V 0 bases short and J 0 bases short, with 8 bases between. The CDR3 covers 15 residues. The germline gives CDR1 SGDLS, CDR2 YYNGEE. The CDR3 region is CASSVVGSSTDTQYF. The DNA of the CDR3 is TGTGCCAGCAGCGTAGTGGGGAGTAGCACAGATACGCAGTATTTT. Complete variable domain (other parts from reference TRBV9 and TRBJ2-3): DSGVTQTPKHLITATGQRVTLRCSPRSGDLSVYWYQQSLDQGLQFLIQYYNGEERAKGNILERFSAQQFPDLHSELNLSSLELGDSALYFCASSVVGSSTDTQYFGPGTRLTVL.

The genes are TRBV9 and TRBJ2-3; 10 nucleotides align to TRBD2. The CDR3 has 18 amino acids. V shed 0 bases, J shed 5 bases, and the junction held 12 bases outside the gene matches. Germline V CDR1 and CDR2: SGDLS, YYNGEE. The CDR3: CASSVVPLTSGDLDTQYF. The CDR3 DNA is TGTGCCAGCAGCGTAGTTCCTCTAACTAGCGGGGATCTAGATACGCAGTATTTT.

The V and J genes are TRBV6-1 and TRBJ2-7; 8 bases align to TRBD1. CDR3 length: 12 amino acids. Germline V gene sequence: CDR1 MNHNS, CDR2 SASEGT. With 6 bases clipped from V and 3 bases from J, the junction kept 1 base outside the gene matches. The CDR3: CASSDRGYEQYF. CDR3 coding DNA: TGTGCCAGCAGCGACAGGGGCTACGAGCAGTACTTC.

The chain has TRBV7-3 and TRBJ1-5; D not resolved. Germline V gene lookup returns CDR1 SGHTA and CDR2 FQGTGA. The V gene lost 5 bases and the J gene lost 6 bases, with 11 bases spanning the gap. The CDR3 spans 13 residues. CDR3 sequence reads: CASSPGPTQPQHF. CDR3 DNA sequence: TGTGCCAGCAGCCCCGGCCCTACTCAGCCCCAGCATTTT.

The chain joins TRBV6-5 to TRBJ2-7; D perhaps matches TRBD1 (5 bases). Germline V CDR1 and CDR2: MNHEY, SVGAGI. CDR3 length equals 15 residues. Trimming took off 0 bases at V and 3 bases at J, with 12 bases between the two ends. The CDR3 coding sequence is TGTGCCAGCAGTTACTCTCGGACAAGGGACTACGAGCAGTACTTC. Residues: CASSYSRTRDYEQYF.

CDR3 residues: CAISEGDSNNQPQHF. The DNA for the CDR3 is TGTGCCATCAGTGAGGGGGACAGTAACAATCAGCCCCAGCATTTT. The chain combines TRBV10-3 with TRBJ1-5; 7 bases are a match to TRBD1. The V and J ends lost 2 bases and 3 bases, in that order; junction bases with no gene match: 4. Germline V gives CDR1 ENHRY, CDR2 SYGVKD. CDR3 length: 15 residues.

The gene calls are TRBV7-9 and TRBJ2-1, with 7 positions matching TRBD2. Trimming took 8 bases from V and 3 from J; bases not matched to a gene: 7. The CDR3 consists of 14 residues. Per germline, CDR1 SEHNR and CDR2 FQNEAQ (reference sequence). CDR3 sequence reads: CASGAASGYNEQFF. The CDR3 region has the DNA TGTGCCAGCGGGGCGGCTAGCGGCTACAATGAGCAGTTCTTC.

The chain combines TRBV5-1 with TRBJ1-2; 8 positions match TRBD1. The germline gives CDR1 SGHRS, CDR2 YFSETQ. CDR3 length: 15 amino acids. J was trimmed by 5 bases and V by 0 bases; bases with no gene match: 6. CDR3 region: CASSLVETGEYGYTF. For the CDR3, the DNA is TGCGCCAGCAGCTTGGTTGAGACAGGGGAGTATGGCTACACCTTC. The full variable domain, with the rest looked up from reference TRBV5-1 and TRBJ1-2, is KAGVTQTPRYLIKTRGQQVTLSCSPISGHRSVSWYQQTPGQGLQFLFEYFSETQRNKGNFPGRFSGRQFSNSRSEMNVSTLELGDSALYLCASSLVETGEYGYTFGSGTRLTVV.

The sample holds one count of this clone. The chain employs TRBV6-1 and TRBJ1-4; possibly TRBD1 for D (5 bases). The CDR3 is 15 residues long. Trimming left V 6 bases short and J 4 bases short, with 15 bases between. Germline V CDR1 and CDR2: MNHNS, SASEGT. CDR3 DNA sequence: TGTGCCAGCAGAAGGGACTTCACCCTTAATGAAAAACTGTTTTTT. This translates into CASRRDFTLNEKLFF.

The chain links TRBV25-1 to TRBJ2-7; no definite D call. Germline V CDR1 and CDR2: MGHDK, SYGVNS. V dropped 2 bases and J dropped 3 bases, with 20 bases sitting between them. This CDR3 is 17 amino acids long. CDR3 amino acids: CASSEAGKRDPIYEQYF. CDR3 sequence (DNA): TGTGCCAGCAGTGAAGCCGGAAAAAGGGATCCAATCTACGAGCAGTACTTC.

The CDR3 sequence: CASSQDRSRGGRETQYF. The CDR3 DNA sequence: TGCGCCAGCAGCCAAGATCGGTCGCGGGGGGGTAGGGAGACCCAGTACTTC. The V gene is TRBV4-3, the J gene TRBJ2-5; 9 bases line up with TRBD2. Germline trimming cut 0 bases from V and 5 bases from J; bases unmatched to any gene: 10. Germline CDR1 LGHNA, CDR2 YSLEER. CDR3 length: 17 residues.

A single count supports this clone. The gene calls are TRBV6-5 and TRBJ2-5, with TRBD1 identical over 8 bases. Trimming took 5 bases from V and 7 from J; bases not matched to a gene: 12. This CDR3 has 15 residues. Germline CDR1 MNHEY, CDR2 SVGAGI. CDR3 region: CASSRRQGARGTQYF. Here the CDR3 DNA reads TGTGCCAGCAGTCGACGTCAGGGGGCGCGTGGGACCCAGTACTTC.

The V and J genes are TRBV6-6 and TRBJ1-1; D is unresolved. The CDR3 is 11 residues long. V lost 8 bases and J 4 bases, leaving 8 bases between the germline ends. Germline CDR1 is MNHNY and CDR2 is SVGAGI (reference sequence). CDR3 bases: TGTGCCAGCGGGTTGGGCACTGAAGCTTTCTTT. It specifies CASGLGTEAFF.